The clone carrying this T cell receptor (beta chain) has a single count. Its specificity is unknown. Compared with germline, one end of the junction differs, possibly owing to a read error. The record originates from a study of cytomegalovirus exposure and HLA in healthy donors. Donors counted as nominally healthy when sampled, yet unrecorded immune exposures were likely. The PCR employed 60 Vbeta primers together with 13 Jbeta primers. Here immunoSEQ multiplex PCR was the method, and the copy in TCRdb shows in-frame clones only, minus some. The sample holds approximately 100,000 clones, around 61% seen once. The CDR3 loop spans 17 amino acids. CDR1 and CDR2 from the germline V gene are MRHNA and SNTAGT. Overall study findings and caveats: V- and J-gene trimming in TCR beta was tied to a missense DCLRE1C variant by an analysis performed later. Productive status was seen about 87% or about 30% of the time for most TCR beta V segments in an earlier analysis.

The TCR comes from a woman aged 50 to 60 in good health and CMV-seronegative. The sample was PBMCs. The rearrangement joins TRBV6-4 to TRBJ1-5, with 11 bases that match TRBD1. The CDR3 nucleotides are TGTGCCAGCAGAGGGGACAGGGGGTACTATAGCAATCAGGCCCAGCATTTT. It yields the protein CASRGDRGYYSNQAQHF.